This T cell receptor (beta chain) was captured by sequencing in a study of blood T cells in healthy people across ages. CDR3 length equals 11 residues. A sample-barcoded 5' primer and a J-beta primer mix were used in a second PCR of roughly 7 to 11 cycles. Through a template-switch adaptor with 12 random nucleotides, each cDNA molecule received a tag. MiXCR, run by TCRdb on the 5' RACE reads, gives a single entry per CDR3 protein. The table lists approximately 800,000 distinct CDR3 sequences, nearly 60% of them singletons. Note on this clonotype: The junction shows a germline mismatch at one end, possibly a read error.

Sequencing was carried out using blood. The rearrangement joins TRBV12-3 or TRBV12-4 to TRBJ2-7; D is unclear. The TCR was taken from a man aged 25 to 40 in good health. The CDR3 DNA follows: TGTACCAGCAGTTTTTTGAGCGAGCAGTACTTC. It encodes CTSSFLSEQYF.